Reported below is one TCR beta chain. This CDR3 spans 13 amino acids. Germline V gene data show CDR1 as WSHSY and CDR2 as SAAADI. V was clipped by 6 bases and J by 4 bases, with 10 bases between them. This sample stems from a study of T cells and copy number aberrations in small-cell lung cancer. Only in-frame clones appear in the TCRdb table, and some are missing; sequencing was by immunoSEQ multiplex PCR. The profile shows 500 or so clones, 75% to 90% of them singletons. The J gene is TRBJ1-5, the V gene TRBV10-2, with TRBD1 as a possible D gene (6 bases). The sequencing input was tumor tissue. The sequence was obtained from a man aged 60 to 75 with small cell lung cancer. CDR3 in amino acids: CASSDRSNQPQHF. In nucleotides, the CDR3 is TGCGCCAGCAGCGACAGGAGTAATCAGCCCCAGCATTTT.